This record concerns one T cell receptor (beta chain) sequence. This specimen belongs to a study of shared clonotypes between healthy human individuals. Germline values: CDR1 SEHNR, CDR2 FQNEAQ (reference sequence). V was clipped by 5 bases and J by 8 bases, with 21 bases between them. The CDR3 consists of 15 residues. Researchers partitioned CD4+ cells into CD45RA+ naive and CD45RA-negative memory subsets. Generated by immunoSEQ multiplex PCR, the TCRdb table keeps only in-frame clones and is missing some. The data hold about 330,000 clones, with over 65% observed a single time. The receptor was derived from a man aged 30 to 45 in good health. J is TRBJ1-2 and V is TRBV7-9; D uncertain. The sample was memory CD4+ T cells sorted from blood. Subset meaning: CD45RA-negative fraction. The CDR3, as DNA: TGTGCCAGCAGCCCTGGTAGCAGCGGGGTAGAGGGCTACACCTTC. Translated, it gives CASSPGSSGVEGYTF.